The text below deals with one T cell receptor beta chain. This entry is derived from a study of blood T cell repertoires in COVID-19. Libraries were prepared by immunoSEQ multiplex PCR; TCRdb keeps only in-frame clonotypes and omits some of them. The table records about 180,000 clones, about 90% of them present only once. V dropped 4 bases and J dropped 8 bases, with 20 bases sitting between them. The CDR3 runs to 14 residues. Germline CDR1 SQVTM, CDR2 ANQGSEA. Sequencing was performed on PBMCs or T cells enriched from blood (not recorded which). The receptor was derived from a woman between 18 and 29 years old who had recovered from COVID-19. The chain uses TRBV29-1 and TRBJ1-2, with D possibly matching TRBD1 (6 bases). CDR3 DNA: TGCAGCGTTGTCCCTCAGGACAGTTATGAAGGCTACACCTTC. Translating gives CSVVPQDSYEGYTF. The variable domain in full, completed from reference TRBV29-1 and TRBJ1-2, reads SAVISQKPSRDICQRGTSLTIQCQVDSQVTMMFWYRQQPGQSLTLIATANQGSEATYESGFVIDKFPISRPNLTFSTLTVSNMSPEDSSIYLCSVVPQDSYEGYTFGSGTRLTVV.